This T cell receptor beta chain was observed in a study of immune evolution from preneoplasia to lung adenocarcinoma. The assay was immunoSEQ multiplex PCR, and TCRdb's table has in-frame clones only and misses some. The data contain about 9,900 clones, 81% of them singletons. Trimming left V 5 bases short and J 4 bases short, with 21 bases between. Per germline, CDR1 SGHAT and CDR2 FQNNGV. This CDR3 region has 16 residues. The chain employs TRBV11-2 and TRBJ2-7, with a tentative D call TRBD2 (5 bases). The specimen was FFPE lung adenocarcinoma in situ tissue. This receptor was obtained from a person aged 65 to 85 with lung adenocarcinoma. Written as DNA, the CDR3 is TGTGCCAGCAGCCATAGTTCCCCGGACGGCGGGTACGAGCAGTACTTC. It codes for CASSHSSPDGGYEQYF.